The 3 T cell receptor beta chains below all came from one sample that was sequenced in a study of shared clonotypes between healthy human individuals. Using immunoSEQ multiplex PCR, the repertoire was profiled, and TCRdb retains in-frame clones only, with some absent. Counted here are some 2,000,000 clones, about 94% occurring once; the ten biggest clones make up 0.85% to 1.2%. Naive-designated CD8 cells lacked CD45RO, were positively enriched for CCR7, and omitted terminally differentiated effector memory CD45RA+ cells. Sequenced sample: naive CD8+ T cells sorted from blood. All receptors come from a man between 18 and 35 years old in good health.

CDR3 protein: CASSPGTGLNQPQHF. In DNA, the CDR3 is TGTGCCAGCAGCCCCGGGACAGGGCTCAATCAGCCCCAGCATTTT. The gene calls are TRBV7-6 and TRBJ1-5, with 9 bases fitting TRBD1. Germline V lookup: CDR1 SGHVS, CDR2 FNYEAQ. Trimming removed 5 bases from V and 3 bases from J; junction bases left unmatched: 5. The length of the CDR3 is 15 residues.

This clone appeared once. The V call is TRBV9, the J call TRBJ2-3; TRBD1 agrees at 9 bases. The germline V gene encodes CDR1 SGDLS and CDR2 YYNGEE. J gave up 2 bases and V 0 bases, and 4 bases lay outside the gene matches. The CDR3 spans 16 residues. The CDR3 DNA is TGTGCCAGCAGCGTAGGGTGGGACAGGGCCACAGATACGCAGTATTTT. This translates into CASSVGWDRATDTQYF.

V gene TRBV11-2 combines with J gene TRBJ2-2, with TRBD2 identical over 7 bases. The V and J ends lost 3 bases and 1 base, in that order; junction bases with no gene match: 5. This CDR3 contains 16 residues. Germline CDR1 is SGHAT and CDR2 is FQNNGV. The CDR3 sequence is CASSFLAVMNTGELFF. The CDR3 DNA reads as TGTGCCAGCAGCTTTCTAGCGGTAATGAACACCGGGGAGCTGTTTTTT.